This is a list of T cell receptor beta chains from one sample in a study of blood T cell repertoires in COVID-19. The assay was immunoSEQ multiplex PCR, and TCRdb's table has in-frame clones only and misses some. The data show more than 45,000 clones, under 85% seen once. The specimen sequenced was peripheral blood. The origin of the receptors is an elderly man in a cohort sampled during active COVID-19. CDR3s include the opening cysteine and the closing phenylalanine or tryptophan. The order of the fields is clone size, J gene, V gene, CDR3 length, D gene, CDR3 protein, CDR3 DNA. D genes are given only for firm matches. Clone sizes are given selectively: once, few, many, or a class where the clone is expanded.

. TRBJ2-1 TRBV7-8 16 TRBD1 CASRERTGGMLNEQFF TGTGCCAGCCGAGAGCGAACAGGGGGTATGCTCAATGAGCAGTTCTTC
. TRBJ2-3 TRBV7-9 15 TRBD2 CASSFSGGSTDTQYF TGTGCCAGCAGCTTTAGCGGGGGGAGCACAGATACGCAGTATTTT
. TRBJ2-5 TRBV27 15 TRBD1 CASSFRDRDKETQYF TGTGCCAGCAGTTTTCGGGACAGGGATAAAGAGACCCAGTACTTC
few TRBJ1-1 TRBV28 15 TRBD1 CASSSPGTGDTEAFF TGTGCCAGCAGTTCCCCCGGGACAGGGGATACTGAAGCTTTCTTT
. TRBJ2-7 TRBV5-4 13 . CASSLAREDEQYF TGTGCCAGCAGCTTGGCCAGGGAGGACGAGCAGTACTTC
. TRBJ2-3 TRBV28 16 . CATYSGRVSSTDTQYF TGTGCCACCTATTCGGGCAGGGTGTCTAGCACAGATACGCAGTATTTT
. TRBJ2-1 TRBV6-4 15 . CASSDTDLQYNEQFF TGTGCCAGCAGTGATACCGATCTACAGTACAATGAGCAGTTCTTC
. TRBJ2-1 TRBV7-2 14 TRBD1 CASSRDSSYNEQFF TGTGCCAGCAGCCGGGACAGCTCCTACAATGAGCAGTTCTTC
. TRBJ1-1 TRBV7-2 14 . CASSAHNRDTEAFF TGTGCCAGCAGCGCGCATAACAGGGACACTGAAGCTTTCTTT
. TRBJ2-3 TRBV11-3 13 . CASSLQGSDTQYF TGTGCCAGCAGCTTGCAGGGATCAGATACGCAGTATTTT
. TRBJ1-1 TRBV11-2 16 TRBD1 CASSPRQGTMNTEAFF TGTGCCAGCAGCCCGAGACAGGGGACCATGAACACTGAAGCTTTCTTT
. TRBJ2-7 TRBV19 15 . CASSIDRLGEQEQYF TGTGCCAGTAGTATAGATCGCCTCGGGGAACAAGAGCAGTACTTC
. TRBJ2-3 TRBV14 16 . CASSPWAGASTDTQYF TGTGCCAGCAGCCCTTGGGCGGGGGCCAGCACAGATACGCAGTATTTT
. TRBJ1-2 TRBV6-1 13 . CASSERQDYGYTF TGTGCCAGCAGTGAAAGGCAGGACTATGGCTACACCTTC
. TRBJ1-5 TRBV19 13 TRBD1 CASRDRINQPQHF TGTGCCAGCCGGGACAGGATAAATCAGCCCCAGCATTTT
once TRBJ2-5 TRBV2 14 . CASRADRVVWTQYF TGTGCCAGCAGAGCCGACAGAGTTGTATGGACCCAGTACTTC
few TRBJ1-4 TRBV7-9 19 . CASSLGSQVGPTTNEKLFF TGTGCCAGCAGCTTAGGTTCCCAGGTTGGCCCGACAACTAATGAAAAACTGTTTTTT
. TRBJ2-6 TRBV19 22 . CASSISSIQFTTGLSGANVLTF TGTGCCAGTAGTATCTCGTCTATACAGTTTACGACGGGACTTTCTGGGGCCAACGTCCTGACTTTC
few TRBJ1-6 TRBV28 13 . CASTLSGNSPLHF TGTGCCAGCACTTTATCGGGTAATTCACCCCTCCACTTT